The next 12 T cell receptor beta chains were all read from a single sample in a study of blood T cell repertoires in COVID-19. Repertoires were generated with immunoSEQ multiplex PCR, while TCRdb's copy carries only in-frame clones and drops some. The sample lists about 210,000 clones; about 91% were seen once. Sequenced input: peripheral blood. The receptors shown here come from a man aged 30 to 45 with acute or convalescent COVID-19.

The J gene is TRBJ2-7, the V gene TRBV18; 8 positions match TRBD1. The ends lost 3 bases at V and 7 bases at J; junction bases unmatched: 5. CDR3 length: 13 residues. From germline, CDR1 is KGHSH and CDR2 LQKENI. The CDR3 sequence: CASSPQGAGEQYF. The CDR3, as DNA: TGTGCCAGCTCACCCCAGGGGGCGGGAGAGCAGTACTTC.

The CDR3, as DNA: TGCGCCAGCAGCACGGGACAGGGCCCCTACGAGCAGTACTTC. Its translation: CASSTGQGPYEQYF. This rearrangement joins TRBV5-1 to TRBJ2-7; the match to TRBD1 covers 9 bases. The CDR3 is 14 residues long. V lost 4 bases to trimming and J lost 2 bases; unmatched junction nucleotides: 4. Germline V gene lookup returns CDR1 SGHRS and CDR2 YFSETQ.

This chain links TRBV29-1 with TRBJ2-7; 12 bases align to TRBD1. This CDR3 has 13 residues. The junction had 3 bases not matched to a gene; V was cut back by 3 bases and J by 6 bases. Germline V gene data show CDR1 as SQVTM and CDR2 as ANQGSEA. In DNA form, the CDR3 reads TGCAGCGTTGAGGGACAGGGGGCGACCGAGCAGTACTTC. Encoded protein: CSVEGQGATEQYF.

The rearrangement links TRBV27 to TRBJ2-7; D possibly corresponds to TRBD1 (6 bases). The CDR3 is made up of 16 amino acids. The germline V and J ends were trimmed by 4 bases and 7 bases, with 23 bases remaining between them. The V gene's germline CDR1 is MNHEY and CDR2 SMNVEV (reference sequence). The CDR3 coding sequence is TGTGCCAGCAGTTCTTCCCGGGGCAGGGGACGTCAGGAGCAGTACTTC. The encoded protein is CASSSSRGRGRQEQYF.

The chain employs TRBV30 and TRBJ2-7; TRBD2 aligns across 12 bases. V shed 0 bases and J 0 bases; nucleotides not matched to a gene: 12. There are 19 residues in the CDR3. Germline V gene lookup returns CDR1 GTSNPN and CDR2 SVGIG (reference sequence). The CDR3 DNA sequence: TGTGCCTGGAGTGTCCGGACTAGCGGGACTCCATACTCCTCCTACGAGCAGTACTTC. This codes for CAWSVRTSGTPYSSYEQYF. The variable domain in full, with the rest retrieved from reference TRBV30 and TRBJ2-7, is SQTIHQWPATLVQPVGSPLSLECTVEGTSNPNLYWYRQAAGRGLQLLFYSVGIGQISSEVPQNLSASRPQDRQFILSSKKLLLSDSGFYLCAWSVRTSGTPYSSYEQYFGPGTRLTVT.

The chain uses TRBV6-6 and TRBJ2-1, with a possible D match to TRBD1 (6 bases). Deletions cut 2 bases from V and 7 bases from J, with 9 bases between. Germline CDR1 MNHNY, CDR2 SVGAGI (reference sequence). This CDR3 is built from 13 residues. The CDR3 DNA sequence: TGTGCCAGCAGTTACATTAGGGGGAATGAGCAGTTCTTC. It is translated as CASSYIRGNEQFF.

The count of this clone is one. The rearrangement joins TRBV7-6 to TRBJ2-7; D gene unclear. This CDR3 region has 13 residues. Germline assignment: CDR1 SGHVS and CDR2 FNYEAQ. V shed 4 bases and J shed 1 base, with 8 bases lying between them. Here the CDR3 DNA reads TGTGCCAGCAGCTCCGGGTCGTCCTACGAGCAGTACTTC. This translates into CASSSGSSYEQYF. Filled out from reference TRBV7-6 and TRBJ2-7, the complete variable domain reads GAGVSQSPRYKVTKRGQDVALRCDPISGHVSLYWYRQALGQGPEFLTYFNYEAQQDKSGLPNDRFSAERPEGSISTLTIQRTEQRDSAMYRCASSSGSSYEQYFGPGTRLTVT.

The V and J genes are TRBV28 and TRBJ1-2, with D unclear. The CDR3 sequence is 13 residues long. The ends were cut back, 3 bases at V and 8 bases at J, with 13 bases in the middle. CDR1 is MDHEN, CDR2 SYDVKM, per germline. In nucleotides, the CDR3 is TGTGCCAGCAGTTTGGAGGGTATGCGCGGCTACACCTTC. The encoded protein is CASSLEGMRGYTF.

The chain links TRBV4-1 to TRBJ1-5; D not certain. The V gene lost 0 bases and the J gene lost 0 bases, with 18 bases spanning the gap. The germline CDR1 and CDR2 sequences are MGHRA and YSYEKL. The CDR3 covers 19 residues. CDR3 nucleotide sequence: TGCGCCAGCAGCCAAGATGGAGGCAGAATCAAAACTAGCAATCAGCCCCAGCATTTT. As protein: CASSQDGGRIKTSNQPQHF.

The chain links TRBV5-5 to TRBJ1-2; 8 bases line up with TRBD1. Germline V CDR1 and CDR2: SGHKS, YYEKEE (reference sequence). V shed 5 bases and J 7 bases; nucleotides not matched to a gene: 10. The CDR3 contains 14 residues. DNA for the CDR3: TGTGCCAGCAGTCTCTCAGGGGGCGCAGGTGGCTACACCTTC. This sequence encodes CASSLSGGAGGYTF.

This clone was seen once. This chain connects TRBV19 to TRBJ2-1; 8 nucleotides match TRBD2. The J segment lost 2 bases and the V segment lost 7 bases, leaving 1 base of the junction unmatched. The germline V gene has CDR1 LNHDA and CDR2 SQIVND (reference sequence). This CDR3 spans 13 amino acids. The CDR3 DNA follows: TGTGCCAGTACAGCGGGGGCCTACAATGAGCAGTTCTTC. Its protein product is CASTAGAYNEQFF.

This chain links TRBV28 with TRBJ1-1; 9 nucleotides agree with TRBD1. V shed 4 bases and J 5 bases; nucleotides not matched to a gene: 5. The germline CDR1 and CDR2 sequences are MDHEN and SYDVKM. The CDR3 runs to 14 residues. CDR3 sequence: CASSSTGGWTEAFF. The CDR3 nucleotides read TGTGCCAGCAGTTCGACAGGGGGATGGACTGAAGCTTTCTTT.